The next 10 T cell receptor beta chains were all read from a single sample in a study of T cell repertoires in cytomegalovirus infection. MiXCR, run by TCRdb on the reads, gives a single entry per CDR3 protein. The sample holds around 120,000 distinct CDR3 sequences, around 40% seen once. No antigen has been identified for these receptors. Sequencing was performed on CD8+ T cells from cultured PBMCs, taken from culture after CMV antigen stimulation. Receptors originate from a human donor in good health (CMV status not recorded). Some clones in this sample may be carry-over from other donors' samples.

The rearrangement uses TRBV12-3 or TRBV12-4 and TRBJ2-1, with D maybe TRBD2 (5 bases). The CDR3 is 13 amino acids. The ends were cut back, 11 bases at V and 6 bases at J, with 17 bases in the middle. The CDR3 DNA follows: TGTGCCCTCCCCGGACTCAAGGGCAATGAGCAGTTCTTC. Residues: CALPGLKGNEQFF.

This chain joins TRBV7-6 and TRBJ2-7, with TRBD2 matching over 13 bases. The V and J ends lost 5 bases and 3 bases, in that order; junction bases with no gene match: 4. The CDR3 totals 15 residues. Germline assignment: CDR1 SGHVS and CDR2 FNYEAQ. The DNA of the CDR3 is TGTGCCAGCAGCGCTGGGACTAGCGGGGACTACGAGCAGTACTTC. Its translation is CASSAGTSGDYEQYF.

V is TRBV20-1 and J is TRBJ1-1; D is possibly TRBD1 (5 bases). Per germline, CDR1 DFQATT and CDR2 SNEGSKA (reference sequence). V lost 4 bases and J lost 2, with 17 bases in between. The CDR3 is 15 amino acids. CDR3 sequence (DNA): TGCAGTGCTAAAGACAGCCCCTTAACCAACACTGAAGCTTTCTTT. This sequence encodes CSAKDSPLTNTEAFF.

The chain recombines TRBV5-1 with TRBJ1-2; D gene unclear. Per germline, CDR1 SGHRS and CDR2 YFSETQ. V lost 0 bases and J 0 bases, leaving 9 bases between the germline ends. This CDR3 is 15 amino acids long. In DNA form, the CDR3 reads TGCGCCAGCAGCTTGGAACCAGGAGCTAACTATGGCTACACCTTC. This encodes CASSLEPGANYGYTF.

This clonotype was picked up one time. The chain has TRBV7-3 and TRBJ1-1, with D unresolved. CDR1 is SGHTA and CDR2 is FQGTGA in the germline V gene. The ends were cut back, 0 bases at V and 8 bases at J, with 10 bases in the middle. The CDR3 runs to 13 residues. The CDR3 is CASSLTALNEAFF. CDR3 nucleotides: TGTGCCAGCAGCTTAACAGCTTTAAACGAAGCTTTCTTT.

Only a few counts were recorded for this clonotype. This sequence joins TRBV11-2 and TRBJ2-1; 7 nucleotides line up with TRBD2. Germline V gene sequence: CDR1 SGHAT, CDR2 FQNNGV. CDR3 length: 13 residues. The trim removed 4 bases at V and 7 bases at J, leaving 4 bases unmatched. CDR3 sequence reads: CASSSLATNEQFF. In DNA form, the CDR3 reads TGTGCCAGCAGCTCACTAGCGACTAATGAGCAGTTCTTC.

This clonotype came up a few times. The genes are TRBV19 and TRBJ1-1, with D tentatively TRBD1 (6 bases). The ends were cut back, 10 bases at V and 5 bases at J, with 17 bases in the middle. The CDR3 consists of 13 residues. Germline values: CDR1 LNHDA, CDR2 SQIVND (reference sequence). The CDR3 is CATRGGTSTEAFF. The CDR3 coding sequence is TGTGCCACCCGAGGGGGGACTTCAACTGAAGCTTTCTTT.

The chain employs TRBV19 and TRBJ2-2; no firm D call. Per germline, CDR1 LNHDA and CDR2 SQIVND (reference sequence). This CDR3 has 13 amino acids. Trimming pared 5 bases from V and 4 bases from J, leaving 8 bases between. CDR3 region: CASSVHSTGELFF. CDR3 bases: TGTGCCAGTAGTGTCCACTCCACCGGGGAGCTGTTTTTT. Full variable domain (missing parts from reference TRBV19 and TRBJ2-2): DGGITQSPKYLFRKEGQNVTLSCEQNLNHDAMYWYRQDPGQGLRLIYYSQIVNDFQKGDIAEGYSVSREKKESFPLTVTSAQKNPTAFYLCASSVHSTGELFFGEGSRLTVL.

This chain uses TRBV7-9 with TRBJ2-7, with 9 bases identical to TRBD2. Looked up from germline, CDR1 is SEHNR and CDR2 is FQNEAQ (reference sequence). V was pared by 5 bases and J by 5 bases, with 10 bases of the junction left unmatched. The CDR3 runs to 15 residues. Here the CDR3 DNA reads TGTGCCAGCAGCCCAACTAGTTTAGCGGGGGACGAGCAGTACTTC. Protein sequence: CASSPTSLAGDEQYF.

This clonotype was seen only a few times. J is TRBJ2-3 and V is TRBV6-6; D is undetermined. The CDR3 contains 15 residues. Between the trimmed V and J ends, which lost 3 bases and 5 bases, there was a span of 15 bases. Germline V gives CDR1 MNHNY, CDR2 SVGAGI (reference sequence). CDR3 in amino acids: CASSYAPAAKDTQYF. CDR3 in DNA: TGTGCCAGCAGTTATGCCCCGGCAGCGAAAGATACGCAGTATTTT.